Described below is a single T cell receptor beta chain sequence and its context. There is no known antigen for this receptor. The input lacks base qualities; no much larger clone sits a single base away. This sample includes further DNA sequences coding for the same CDR3. TCRbeta CDR3 regions were amplified from genomic DNA using the immunoSEQ Assay, a bias-controlled multiplex PCR. The study's processing was this. The number of nucleated cells in each sample was estimated from the amplification of reference gene primers within the assay. To quantify the absolute abundance of each unique TCRbeta CDR3 rearrangement, sequence reads were collapsed and filtered. Productive Simpson clonality was computed per sample as the square root of Simpson's diversity index over productive rearrangements. TCRdb retrieved this table from immuneACCESS and kept in-frame rearrangements only. Not all clones are present; in checked studies, unresolved V genes account for under half, and no reason is known for the remainder. D and trimming come from the DNA, and the V and J calls and clone size come from that table. The sample data list 150,000 or so clones, and approximately 83% of these were observed just once. The ten biggest clones cover 9% to 14% of the sample.

This sample is part of a study of blood T cell repertoires in COVID-19 (dated by TCRdb to between 2020 and 2021). Concerning the study at large: Samples covering the acute and convalescent phases of COVID-19 were provided by collaborators in the United States, Italy and Spain. The material from the prospective study consisted of cDNA or gDNA derived from T cells, B-cell-depleted T cells, or PBMCs. Deeply sampled blood TCRbeta repertoires from subjects exposed to, actively infected with, or recovered from COVID-19 were included in the dataset. The repertoires were released in a freely available public database meant as a resource for research on the immune response to SARS-CoV-2. Samples were obtained from the ongoing ImmuneRACE study (first 160 participants) and from over 1,000 subjects provided by 6 global collaborators. The sample metadata nearly always contained a de-identified subject ID, COVID-19 status, age in years and sex. Where available, HLA class I and class II types were obtained from metadata supplied by the sample provider rather than from assay-based typing.

The research as a whole found: The quantity of clinical and demographic metadata differed by source and by participant and was supplied without curation.

The germline V gene yields KGHDR for CDR1 and SFDVKD for CDR2. Spanning cysteine to phenylalanine, the CDR3 consists of 13 amino acids. Only CDR3 DNA remains: 39 bases, in frame from the first base. From V the trimming removes 4 bases and from J it removes 5 bases, while the gene matches leave 3 bases of the junction unaccounted for. One collaborating source in Seattle enrolled patients during active infection and followed them longitudinally through the course of disease. The collaborating institutions used their own protocols to collect whole blood in K2EDTA tubes. For TCRbeta analysis, collaborator samples were shipped as frozen whole blood, as isolated PBMCs, or as DNA extracted from either sample type.

The sample taken for sequencing was peripheral blood. This chain joins TRBV24-1 to TRBJ1-1, and 7 junctional nucleotides match TRBD1. This sequence originates from a woman aged 55-69 years with COVID-19, enrolled during active disease. The CDR3 amino acid sequence is: CATSDYRGTEAFF. The bases read TGTGCCACCAGTGACTACAGGGGAACTGAAGCTTTCTTT.